This T cell receptor (beta chain) derives from a study of identical twins. Study-wide results and caveats: Diverse VJ usage suggested most zero-insertion clonotypes were not invariant T cells.

This clonotype was observed a handful of times. Its target is unknown. The V and J ends lost 7 bases and 6 bases, in that order; junction bases with no gene match: 11. There are 14 residues in the CDR3. Each CDR3 protein gets one entry after TCRdb re-called the 5' RACE reads with MiXCR. The table includes 500,000 or so distinct CDR3 sequences, around 20% detected once. Healthy Caucasians made up all donors. These data were also reused for a study on T cells expressing NK-cell markers. That study reports: Eight donors were sequenced, seven testing HCMV-seropositive and one testing seronegative. Several of the experiments relied on an anti-gamma-delta TCR antibody so that only alpha-beta TCR T cells were sorted.

The sequence was obtained from a woman aged 18-35 years in good health. Sequenced sample: CD4+ T cells sorted from blood. This sequence joins TRBV12-3 or TRBV12-4 and TRBJ2-5; 7 nucleotides match TRBD2. The CDR3: CASTPAGGSKTQYF. For the CDR3, the DNA is TGTGCCAGCACCCCAGCGGGCGGGAGCAAGACCCAGTACTTC.